This TCR beta chain was observed in a study of cytomegalovirus exposure and HLA in healthy donors. The PCR was carried out with 60 Vbeta primers and 13 Jbeta primers. Produced via immunoSEQ multiplex PCR; TCRdb's table is partial and in-frame only. The profile shows roughly 200,000 clones, 9.5% to 15% of them singletons. J was trimmed by 6 bases and V by 3 bases; bases with no gene match: 4. Germline V CDR1 and CDR2: SGDLS, YYNGEE. The CDR3 spans 14 residues. This clonotype was sampled from a man in his fifties or sixties in good health and CMV-seropositive. Source material: PBMCs. V gene TRBV9 combines with J gene TRBJ1-5; TRBD1 agrees at 9 bases. The CDR3 loop reads CASSAQGAGQPQHF. In nucleotides, the CDR3 is TGTGCCAGCAGCGCACAGGGGGCGGGTCAGCCCCAGCATTTT.